A single sample gave rise to the 5 T cell receptor beta chains below, sequenced in a study of OX40 agonist ivuxolimab in advanced cancers. TCRdb keeps only in-frame clones here, not all; method: immunoSEQ multiplex PCR. The repertoire holds around 60,000 clones, about 90% seen once, with around 2% in the top ten. The starting material was CD4+ or CD8+ T cells sorted from blood, obtained in a trial of the OX40 agonist ivuxolimab. These receptors all come from an adult with an advanced solid tumor such as melanoma, head and neck, liver or kidney cancer.

The chain recombines TRBV28 with TRBJ1-1; TRBD1 agrees at 7 bases. This CDR3 comprises 14 residues. The ends lost 5 bases at V and 3 bases at J; junction bases unmatched: 6. CDR1 MDHEN and CDR2 SYDVKM come from the germline V gene. The CDR3 here is CASSLPGQDTEAFF. The CDR3 bases are TGTGCCAGCAGTCTCCCCGGACAGGACACTGAAGCTTTCTTT.

The genes are TRBV2 and TRBJ2-3; D remains unclear. The CDR3 consists of 14 residues. CDR1 SNHLY and CDR2 FYNNEI come from the germline V gene. V lost 7 bases and J 4 bases, leaving 15 bases between the germline ends. CDR3 loop: CASTLLPPADTQYF. The DNA for the CDR3 is TGTGCCAGCACCCTACTACCGCCGGCAGATACGCAGTATTTT.

V and J are TRBV5-1 and TRBJ1-2; no definite D call. Trimming left V 0 bases short and J 1 base short, with 10 bases between. Germline lookup yields CDR1 SGHRS and CDR2 YFSETQ. CDR3 length: 15 residues. In nucleotides, the CDR3 is TGCGCCAGCAGCTTGGATGCAGACGATAACTATGGCTACACCTTC. It is translated as CASSLDADDNYGYTF.

This chain connects TRBV18 to TRBJ2-7; TRBD2 aligns across 12 bases. The CDR3 has 15 amino acids. The germline CDR1 and CDR2 sequences are KGHSH and LQKENI. Trimming removed 1 base from V and 4 bases from J; junction bases left unmatched: 2. The CDR3 here is CASSPLGTSGYEQYF. DNA of the CDR3: TGTGCCAGCTCACCACTCGGGACTAGCGGGTACGAGCAGTACTTC.

This sequence joins TRBV28 and TRBJ1-2; D unresolved. CDR3 size: 14 residues. CDR1 and CDR2 from the germline V gene are MDHEN and SYDVKM. V shed 1 base and J shed 2 bases, with 8 bases lying between them. CDR3 sequence (DNA): TGTGCCAGCAGTTTATCGGCACCAAACTATGGCTACACCTTC. It yields the protein CASSLSAPNYGYTF.